These 22 T cell receptor beta chains came from one sample sequenced in a study of cytomegalovirus exposure and HLA in healthy donors (dated by TCRdb to the late 2010s). The library was produced with the immunoSEQ multiplex PCR assay. For the multiplex PCR, a mixture combining 60 forward primers for TCR Vbeta segments and 13 reverse primers for TCR Jbeta segments was used. Drawn from immuneACCESS, this table holds only the in-frame rearrangements with V and J called that TCRdb kept. Clones are partly lost; checked studies trace under half to an unresolved V gene and leave the rest unexplained. A total of roughly 45,000 clones appear in this sample, 70% to 85% of them only once. The ten largest clones capture approximately 1.4% of the sample. Material for sequencing was PBMCs. The receptors stem from a man aged 25-45 years in good health and CMV-seronegative.

CDR3 bases: TGTGCCTGGAGCCCAGTTTCGAGGTGGTCCACTGAAGCTTTCTTT. The encoded protein is CAWSPVSRWSTEAFF. J is TRBJ1-1 and V is TRBV30; D is unclear. V lost 3 bases, J lost 4 bases, and 18 bases lay in between. There are 15 residues in the CDR3. CDR1 is GTSNPN and CDR2 is SVGIG in the germline V gene (reference sequence).

The chain employs TRBV2 and TRBJ2-2; 14 bases match TRBD2. The CDR3 is made up of 15 amino acids. With 4 bases clipped from V and 6 bases from J, the junction kept 1 base outside the gene matches. Germline CDR1 SNHLY, CDR2 FYNNEI. The CDR3 region has the DNA TGTGCCAGCAGTGGACTAGCGGGAGGGCCCGGGGAGCTGTTTTTT. It translates to CASSGLAGGPGELFF.

The J gene is TRBJ1-5, the V gene TRBV7-2, with D tentatively TRBD1 (5 bases). Germline-derived CDR1 and CDR2 are SGHTA and FQGNSA. With 1 base removed from V and 2 bases from J, the gap between germline ends came to 12 bases. The CDR3 totals 16 residues. Here the CDR3 DNA reads TGTGCCAGCAGCTTAGGAGTCAGGGCTGGCAATCAGCCCCAGCATTTT. Its translation is CASSLGVRAGNQPQHF. Using reference TRBV7-2 and TRBJ1-5 for the parts outside the CDR3, the full variable domain is GAGVSQSPSNKVTEKGKDVELRCDPISGHTALYWYRQSLGQGLEFLIYFQGNSAPDKSGLPSDRFSAERTGGSVSTLTIQRTQQEDSAVYLCASSLGVRAGNQPQHFGDGTRLSIL.

The J gene is TRBJ2-7, the V gene TRBV7-6; 10 bases line up with TRBD2. Losses at the gene ends were 5 bases for V and 3 bases for J; bases not matched to a gene: 4. The CDR3 runs to 14 residues. CDR1 and CDR2 from the germline V gene are SGHVS and FNYEAQ. The CDR3 DNA reads as TGTGCCAGCAGCCGAGGGACTAGCGTCTACGAGCAGTACTTC. Its translation: CASSRGTSVYEQYF.

This clone was counted a single time. The chain employs TRBV19 and TRBJ1-1; 7 bases are a match to TRBD1. V was clipped by 6 bases and J by 0 bases; unmatched bases: 13. CDR3 length equals 17 residues. In germline, CDR1 is LNHDA, CDR2 SQIVND (reference sequence). This CDR3 reads CASRNRTGLLMNTEAFF. As DNA, the CDR3 is TGTGCCAGTAGGAACCGGACAGGTCTCCTCATGAACACTGAAGCTTTCTTT. Filled out from reference TRBV19 and TRBJ1-1, the complete variable domain reads DGGITQSPKYLFRKEGQNVTLSCEQNLNHDAMYWYRQDPGQGLRLIYYSQIVNDFQKGDIAEGYSVSREKKESFPLTVTSAQKNPTAFYLCASRNRTGLLMNTEAFFGQGTRLTVV.

The V and J genes are TRBV27 and TRBJ1-1; D gene unclear. The CDR3 extends over 16 amino acids. The V gene's germline CDR1 is MNHEY and CDR2 SMNVEV (reference sequence). V dropped 4 bases and J dropped 2 bases, with 17 bases sitting between them. The CDR3 bases are TGTGCCAGCAGTTCCGGGAGTGCCCGGGCAAACACTGAAGCTTTCTTT. This sequence encodes CASSSGSARANTEAFF.

Comment on this clone: Other DNA variants within this sample encode the same CDR3. The CDR3 reads CASSLTTYEQYF. CDR3 nucleotides: TGCGCCAGCAGCTTGACTACCTACGAGCAGTACTTC. The rearrangement uses TRBV5-1 and TRBJ2-7; D gene unclear. The germline V gene has CDR1 SGHRS and CDR2 YFSETQ. This CDR3 is 12 amino acids long. The germline V and J ends were trimmed by 1 base and 2 bases, with 4 bases remaining between them.

This chain joins TRBV27 and TRBJ2-7, with TRBD2 matching 13 bases. Per the germline V gene, CDR1 is MNHEY and CDR2 is SMNVEV (reference sequence). The CDR3 has 18 amino acids. The V gene end was trimmed by 5 bases and the J gene end by 2 bases; junction bases not matched to a gene: 12. CDR3 DNA: TGTGCCAGCAGTGGCGGGACAGCAACTAGCGGGAGGGCCTACGAGCAGTACTTC. This translates into CASSGGTATSGRAYEQYF.

Concerning this clone: The junction shows a germline mismatch at one end, possibly a read error. The gene calls are TRBV19 and TRBJ2-1; tentative D call: TRBD2 (6 bases). CDR3 length: 15 residues. In germline, CDR1 is LNHDA, CDR2 SQIVND (reference sequence). CDR3 sequence: CVSSIGGNPYNEQFF. In DNA form, the CDR3 reads TGTGTCAGTAGTATAGGCGGGAACCCATACAATGAGCAGTTCTTC.

There are a few counts of this clone. This chain connects TRBV6-1 to TRBJ2-6, with D perhaps TRBD1 (5 bases). V shed 4 bases and J shed 0 bases, with 10 bases lying between them. Germline values: CDR1 MNHNS, CDR2 SASEGT. The CDR3 spans 16 residues. This CDR3 reads CASSVRQHSGANVLTF. The DNA for the CDR3 is TGTGCCAGCAGTGTCCGACAGCACTCTGGGGCCAACGTCCTGACTTTC.

The chain couples TRBV28 to TRBJ2-2, with TRBD2 matching 8 bases. In germline, CDR1 is MDHEN, CDR2 SYDVKM. Trimming cost V 5 bases and J 7 bases; bases outside gene matches: 6. The CDR3 runs to 14 residues. The CDR3 reads CASSQPGGVGELFF. The CDR3 nucleotides read TGTGCCAGCAGTCAGCCGGGGGGGGTCGGGGAGCTGTTTTTT.

The V and J genes are TRBV25-1 and TRBJ2-6, with 11 bases matching TRBD1. Germline V CDR1 and CDR2: MGHDK, SYGVNS. Trimming removed 9 bases from V and 2 bases from J; junction bases left unmatched: 6. This CDR3 comprises 16 residues. CDR3 nucleotide sequence: TGTGCCAGGTCGGGACAGGGGGACGCTGGGGCCAACGTCCTGACTTTC. Its protein product is CARSGQGDAGANVLTF.

This clone was seen just once. The gene calls are TRBV6-5 and TRBJ2-5, with TRBD2 matching over 7 bases. From germline, CDR1 is MNHEY and CDR2 SVGAGI. The CDR3 has 15 amino acids. V trimming: 5 bases; J trimming: 2 bases; junction bases outside the gene matches: 8. The CDR3 here is CASSGGGLTQETQYF. The CDR3 region has the DNA TGTGCCAGCAGTGGCGGGGGACTTACACAAGAGACCCAGTACTTC.

For the CDR3, the DNA is TGTGCCAGTAGTCAAGCGGGCAACCAAGAGACCCAGTACTTC. It yields the protein CASSQAGNQETQYF. V and J are TRBV19 and TRBJ2-5, with D possibly being TRBD2 (6 bases). Germline CDR1 is LNHDA and CDR2 is SQIVND (reference sequence). V lost 5 bases, J lost 0 bases, and 10 bases lay in between. CDR3 length: 14 residues. The complete variable domain, with remaining parts taken from reference TRBV19 and TRBJ2-5, reads DGGITQSPKYLFRKEGQNVTLSCEQNLNHDAMYWYRQDPGQGLRLIYYSQIVNDFQKGDIAEGYSVSREKKESFPLTVTSAQKNPTAFYLCASSQAGNQETQYFGPGTRLLVL.

The chain is built from TRBV10-2 and TRBJ2-3; 12 nucleotides agree with TRBD2. Germline assignment: CDR1 WSHSY and CDR2 SAAADI. Trimming at V came to 6 bases and at J to 0 bases, leaving 4 bases not matched to a gene. The CDR3 is made up of 16 amino acids. For the CDR3, the DNA is TGCGCCAGCAGAGCCGGGACTAGCGGGAGCACAGATACGCAGTATTTT. Translating gives CASRAGTSGSTDTQYF.

This chain joins TRBV5-1 and TRBJ2-3; perhaps TRBD2 as D (6 bases). Per germline, CDR1 SGHRS and CDR2 YFSETQ. This CDR3 spans 15 amino acids. V was shortened by 0 bases and J by 3 bases, with 11 bases between the two germline ends. The CDR3 is CASSLALGGTDTQYF. CDR3 sequence (DNA): TGCGCCAGCAGCTTGGCCCTAGGAGGGACAGATACGCAGTATTTT.

The gene calls are TRBV28 and TRBJ1-2, with 7 positions matching TRBD1. Germline assignment: CDR1 MDHEN and CDR2 SYDVKM. The CDR3 has 15 residues. V dropped 4 bases and J dropped 0; count of bases not matched to a gene: 5. CDR3 amino acids: CASSSRQGPNYGYTF. The CDR3 DNA follows: TGTGCCAGCAGTTCCAGACAGGGTCCTAACTATGGCTACACCTTC.

Here the CDR3 reads CAWGREDKNTEAFF. The CDR3 coding sequence is TGTGCCTGGGGCCGGGAGGATAAGAACACTGAAGCTTTCTTT. The chain couples TRBV30 to TRBJ1-1, with unresolved D. Germline CDR1 reads GTSNPN; CDR2 reads SVGIG (reference sequence). The CDR3 consists of 14 residues. Trimming removed 5 bases at V and 1 base at J, with 14 bases between.

This clone was detected once. The rearrangement joins TRBV10-3 to TRBJ2-1; perhaps TRBD2 as D (6 bases). CDR1 is ENHRY, CDR2 SYGVKD, per germline. The CDR3 has 16 amino acids. The V end lost 1 base, the J end lost 8 bases, and 18 bases lay between the germline ends. The CDR3 DNA sequence: TGTGCCATCAGTGAGTTCGTTCCTAGCCGCGGGGATGAGCAGTTCTTC. Protein product: CAISEFVPSRGDEQFF.

This chain joins TRBV4-2 and TRBJ1-1, with 9 bases that match TRBD1. Germline loops: CDR1 LGHNA, CDR2 YNFKEQ. Germline trimming cut 0 bases from V and 0 bases from J; bases unmatched to any gene: 8. This CDR3 is built from 18 residues. The CDR3 loop reads CASSQEGTGYVMNTEAFF. In DNA form, the CDR3 reads TGTGCCAGCAGCCAAGAAGGGACAGGGTATGTGATGAACACTGAAGCTTTCTTT.

The chain combines TRBV19 with TRBJ2-1; D is ambiguous. V was cut by 7 bases and J by 0 bases, with 13 bases left in between. Looked up from germline, CDR1 is LNHDA and CDR2 is SQIVND (reference sequence). The CDR3 extends over 15 amino acids. CDR3: CASTESRSSYNEQFF. DNA of the CDR3: TGTGCCAGTACCGAATCCCGGAGCTCCTACAATGAGCAGTTCTTC.

The chain joins TRBV11-2 to TRBJ1-1; D call uncertain. CDR3 size: 13 residues. The ends were cut back, 0 bases at V and 8 bases at J, with 10 bases in the middle. Germline V gene data show CDR1 as SGHAT and CDR2 as FQNNGV. The CDR3 nucleotides read TGTGCCAGCAGCTTAGATCTGGGCCGGGAAGCTTTCTTT. Residues: CASSLDLGREAFF.